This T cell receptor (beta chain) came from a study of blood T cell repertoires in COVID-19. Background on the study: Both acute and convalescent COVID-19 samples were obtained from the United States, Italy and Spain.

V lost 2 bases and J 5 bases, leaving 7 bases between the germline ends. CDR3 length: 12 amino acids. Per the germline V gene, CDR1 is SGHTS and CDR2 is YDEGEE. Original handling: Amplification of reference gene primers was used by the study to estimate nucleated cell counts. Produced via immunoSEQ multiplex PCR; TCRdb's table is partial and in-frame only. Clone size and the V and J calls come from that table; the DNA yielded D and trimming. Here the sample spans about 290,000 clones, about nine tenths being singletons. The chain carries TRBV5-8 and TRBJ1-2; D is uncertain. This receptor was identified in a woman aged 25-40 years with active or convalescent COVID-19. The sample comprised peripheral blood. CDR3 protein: CASSLEFYGYTF. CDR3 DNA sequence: TGTGCCAGCAGCTTAGAGTTTTATGGCTACACCTTC.